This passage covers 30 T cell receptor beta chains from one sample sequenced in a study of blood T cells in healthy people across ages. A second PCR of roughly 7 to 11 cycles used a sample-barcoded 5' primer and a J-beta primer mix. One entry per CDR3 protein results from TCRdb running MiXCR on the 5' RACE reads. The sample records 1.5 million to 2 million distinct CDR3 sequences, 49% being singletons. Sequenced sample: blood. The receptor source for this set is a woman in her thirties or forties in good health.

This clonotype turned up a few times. The CDR3 DNA is TGCGCCAGCAGCCAAGAGGTCGGCGGGGCCAATTCCGAGACCCAGTACTTC. Its translation is CASSQEVGGANSETQYF. The chain couples TRBV4-3 to TRBJ2-5; D is perhaps TRBD2 (6 bases). V lost 0 bases and J lost 5, with 19 bases in between. This CDR3 has 17 amino acids. Germline V gene lookup returns CDR1 LGHNA and CDR2 YSLEER.

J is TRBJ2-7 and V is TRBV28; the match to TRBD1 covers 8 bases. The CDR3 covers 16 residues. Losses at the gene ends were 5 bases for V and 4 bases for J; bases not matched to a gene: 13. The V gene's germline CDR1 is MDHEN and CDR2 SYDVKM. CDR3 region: CASSNSQGADPYEQYF. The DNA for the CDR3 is TGTGCCAGCAGTAACAGCCAGGGGGCGGACCCTTACGAGCAGTACTTC.

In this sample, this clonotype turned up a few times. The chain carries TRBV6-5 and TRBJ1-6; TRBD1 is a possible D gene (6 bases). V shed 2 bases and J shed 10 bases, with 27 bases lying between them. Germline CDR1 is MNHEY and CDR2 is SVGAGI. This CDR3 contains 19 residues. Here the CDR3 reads CASSYIPFKLDSVGSPLHF. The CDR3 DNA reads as TGTGCCAGCAGTTACATCCCCTTTAAGCTGGACAGCGTCGGCTCACCCCTCCACTTT.

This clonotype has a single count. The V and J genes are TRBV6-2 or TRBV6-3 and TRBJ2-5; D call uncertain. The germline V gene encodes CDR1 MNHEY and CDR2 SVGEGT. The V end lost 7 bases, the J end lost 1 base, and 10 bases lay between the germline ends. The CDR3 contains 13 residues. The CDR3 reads CASIWAPQETQYF. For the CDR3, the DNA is TGTGCCAGCATCTGGGCCCCCCAAGAGACCCAGTACTTC.

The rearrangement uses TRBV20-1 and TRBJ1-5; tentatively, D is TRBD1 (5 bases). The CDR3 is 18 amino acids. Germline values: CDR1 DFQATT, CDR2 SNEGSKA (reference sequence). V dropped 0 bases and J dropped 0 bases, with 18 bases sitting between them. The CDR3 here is CSARDFAGSLASNQPQHF. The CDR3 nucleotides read TGCAGTGCTAGAGATTTCGCAGGGTCTTTAGCTAGCAATCAGCCCCAGCATTTT.

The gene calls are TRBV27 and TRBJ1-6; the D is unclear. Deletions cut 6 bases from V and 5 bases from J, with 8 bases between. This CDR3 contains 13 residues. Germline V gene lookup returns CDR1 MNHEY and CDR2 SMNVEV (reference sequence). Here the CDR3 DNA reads TGTGCCAGCAGCTTAGTCAATAATTCACCCCTCCACTTT. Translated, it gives CASSLVNNSPLHF.

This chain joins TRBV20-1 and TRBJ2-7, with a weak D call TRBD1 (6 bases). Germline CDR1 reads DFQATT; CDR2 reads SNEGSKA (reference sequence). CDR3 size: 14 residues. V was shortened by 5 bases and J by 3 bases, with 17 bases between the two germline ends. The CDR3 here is CSAVWSAGVYEQYF. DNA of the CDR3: TGCAGTGCTGTGTGGTCAGCAGGGGTCTACGAGCAGTACTTC.

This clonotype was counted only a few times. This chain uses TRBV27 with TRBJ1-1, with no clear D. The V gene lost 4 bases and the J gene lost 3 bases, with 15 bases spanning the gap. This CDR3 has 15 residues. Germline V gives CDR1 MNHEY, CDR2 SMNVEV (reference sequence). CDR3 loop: CASSSQLGIYTEAFF. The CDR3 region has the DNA TGTGCCAGCAGTTCCCAGCTTGGGATATACACTGAAGCTTTCTTT.

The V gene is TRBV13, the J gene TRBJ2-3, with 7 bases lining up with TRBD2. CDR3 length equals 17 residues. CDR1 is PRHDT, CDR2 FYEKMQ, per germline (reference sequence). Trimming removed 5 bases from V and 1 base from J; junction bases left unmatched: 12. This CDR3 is CASSPRAQTSGTDTQYF. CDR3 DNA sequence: TGTGCCAGCAGCCCCCGCGCTCAAACTAGCGGCACAGATACGCAGTATTTT. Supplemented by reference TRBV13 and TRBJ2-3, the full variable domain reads AAGVIQSPRHLIKEKRETATLKCYPIPRHDTVYWYQQGPGQDPQFLISFYEKMQSDKGSIPDRFSAQQFSDYHSELNMSSLELGDSALYFCASSPRAQTSGTDTQYFGPGTRLTVL.

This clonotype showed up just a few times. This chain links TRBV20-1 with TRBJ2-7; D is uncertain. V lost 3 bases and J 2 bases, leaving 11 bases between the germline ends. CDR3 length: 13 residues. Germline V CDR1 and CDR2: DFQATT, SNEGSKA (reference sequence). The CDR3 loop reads CSASPGVAYEQYF. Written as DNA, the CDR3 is TGCAGTGCTAGCCCTGGGGTAGCCTACGAGCAGTACTTC.

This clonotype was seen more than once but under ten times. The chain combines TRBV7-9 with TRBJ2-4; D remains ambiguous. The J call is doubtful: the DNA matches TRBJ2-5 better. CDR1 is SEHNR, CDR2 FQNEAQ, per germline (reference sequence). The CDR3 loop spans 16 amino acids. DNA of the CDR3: TGTGCCAGCAGCTTAGGAACTACAAGTGAAAAAGAGACCCAGTACTTC. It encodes CASSLGTTSEKETQYF.

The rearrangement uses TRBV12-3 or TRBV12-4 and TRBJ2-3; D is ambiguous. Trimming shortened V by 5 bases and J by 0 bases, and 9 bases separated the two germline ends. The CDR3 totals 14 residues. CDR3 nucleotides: TGTGCCAGCAGTAGAAGTGCTAGCACAGATACGCAGTATTTT. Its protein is CASSRSASTDTQYF.

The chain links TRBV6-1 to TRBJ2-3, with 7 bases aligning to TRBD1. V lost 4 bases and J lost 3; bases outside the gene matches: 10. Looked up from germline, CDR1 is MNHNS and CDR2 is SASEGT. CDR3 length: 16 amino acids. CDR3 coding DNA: TGTGCCAGCAGTGCCACCTCGGGACAGTTTACAGATACGCAGTATTTT. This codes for CASSATSGQFTDTQYF.

CDR3: CASSLAPGLGDTQYF. The CDR3 DNA follows: TGTGCCAGCAGCTTAGCCCCGGGACTCGGAGATACGCAGTATTTT. The V and J genes are TRBV7-2 and TRBJ2-3; possibly TRBD2 for D (6 bases). The CDR3 covers 15 residues. Germline CDR1 and CDR2: SGHTA and FQGNSA. Trimming left V 0 bases short and J 5 bases short, with 12 bases between.

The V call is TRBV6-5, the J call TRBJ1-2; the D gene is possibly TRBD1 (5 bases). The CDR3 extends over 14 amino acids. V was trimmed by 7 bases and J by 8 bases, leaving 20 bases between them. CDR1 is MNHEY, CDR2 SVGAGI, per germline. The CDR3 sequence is CASTAGSWGGGYTF. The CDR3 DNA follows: TGTGCCAGCACCGCGGGATCTTGGGGCGGAGGCTACACCTTC.

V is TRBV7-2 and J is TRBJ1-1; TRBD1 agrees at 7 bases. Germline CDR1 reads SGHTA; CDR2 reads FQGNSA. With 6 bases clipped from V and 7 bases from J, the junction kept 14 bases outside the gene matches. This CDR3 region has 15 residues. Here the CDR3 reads CASRSRTTGVVEAFF. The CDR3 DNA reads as TGTGCCAGCAGATCAAGAACTACAGGGGTGGTTGAAGCTTTCTTT.

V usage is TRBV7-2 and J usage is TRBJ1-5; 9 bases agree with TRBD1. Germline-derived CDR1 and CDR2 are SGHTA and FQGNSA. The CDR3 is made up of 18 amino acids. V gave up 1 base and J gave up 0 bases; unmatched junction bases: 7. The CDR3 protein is CASSLGTGAVYSNQPQHF. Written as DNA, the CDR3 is TGTGCCAGCAGCTTAGGGACAGGGGCGGTATATAGCAATCAGCCCCAGCATTTT.

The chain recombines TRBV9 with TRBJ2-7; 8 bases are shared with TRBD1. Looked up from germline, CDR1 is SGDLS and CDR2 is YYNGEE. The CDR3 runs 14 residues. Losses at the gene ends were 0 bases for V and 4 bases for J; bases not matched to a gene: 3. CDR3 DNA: TGTGCCAGCAGCGTAGACAGGGGGTCTTACGAGCAGTACTTC. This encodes CASSVDRGSYEQYF.

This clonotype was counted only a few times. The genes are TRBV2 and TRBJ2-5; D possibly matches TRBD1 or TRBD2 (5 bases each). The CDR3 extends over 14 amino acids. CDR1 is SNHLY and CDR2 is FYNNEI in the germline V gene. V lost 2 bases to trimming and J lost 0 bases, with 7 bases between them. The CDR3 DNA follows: TGTGCCAGCAGTGAAAGGGACCACCAAGAGACCCAGTACTTC. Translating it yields CASSERDHQETQYF.

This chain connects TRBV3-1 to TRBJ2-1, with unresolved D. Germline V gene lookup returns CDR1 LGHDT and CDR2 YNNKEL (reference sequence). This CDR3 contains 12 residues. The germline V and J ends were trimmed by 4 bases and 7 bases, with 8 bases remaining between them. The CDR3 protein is CASSRRVNEQFF. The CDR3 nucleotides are TGTGCCAGCAGCCGGAGAGTTAATGAGCAGTTCTTC.

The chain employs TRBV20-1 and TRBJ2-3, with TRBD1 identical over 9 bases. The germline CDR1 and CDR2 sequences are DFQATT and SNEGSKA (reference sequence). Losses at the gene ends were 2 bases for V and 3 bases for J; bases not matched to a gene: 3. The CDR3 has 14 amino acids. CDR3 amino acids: CSARKTGGTDTQYF. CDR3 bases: TGCAGTGCTAGAAAGACAGGGGGGACAGATACGCAGTATTTT.

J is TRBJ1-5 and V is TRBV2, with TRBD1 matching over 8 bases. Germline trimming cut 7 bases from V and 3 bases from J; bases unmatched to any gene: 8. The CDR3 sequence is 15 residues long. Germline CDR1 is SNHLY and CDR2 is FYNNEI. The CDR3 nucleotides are TGTGCCAGCACCATCGGGACAGGCCTCAATCAGCCCCAGCATTTT. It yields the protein CASTIGTGLNQPQHF.

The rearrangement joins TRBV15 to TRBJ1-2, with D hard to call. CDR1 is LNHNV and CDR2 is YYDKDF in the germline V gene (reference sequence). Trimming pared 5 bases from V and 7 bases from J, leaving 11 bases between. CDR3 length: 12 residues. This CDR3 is CATSGPAGGYTF. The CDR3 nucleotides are TGTGCCACCAGCGGACCGGCCGGTGGCTACACCTTC.

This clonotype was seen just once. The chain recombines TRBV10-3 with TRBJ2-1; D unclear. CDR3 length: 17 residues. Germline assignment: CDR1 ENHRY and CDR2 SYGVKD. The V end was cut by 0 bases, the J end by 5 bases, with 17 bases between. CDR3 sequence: CAISESGRGRTNNEQFF. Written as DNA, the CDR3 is TGTGCCATCAGTGAGTCGGGTCGAGGACGGACGAACAATGAGCAGTTCTTC.

For the CDR3, the DNA is TGTGCCAGCAGCACCCCCGAGAGGGTCCGGGACTATGGCTACACCTTC. It translates to CASSTPERVRDYGYTF. The genes are TRBV7-9 and TRBJ1-2, with D unclear. The CDR3 spans 16 residues. V was cut by 5 bases and J by 3 bases, with 19 bases left in between. Germline V gene sequence: CDR1 SEHNR, CDR2 FQNEAQ (reference sequence).

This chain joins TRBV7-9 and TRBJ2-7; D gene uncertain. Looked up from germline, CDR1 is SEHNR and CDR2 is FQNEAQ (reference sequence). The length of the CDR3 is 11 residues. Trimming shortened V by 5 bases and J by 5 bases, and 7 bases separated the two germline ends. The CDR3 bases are TGTGCCAGCAGCCCCGCTGACGAGCAGTACTTC. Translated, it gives CASSPADEQYF.

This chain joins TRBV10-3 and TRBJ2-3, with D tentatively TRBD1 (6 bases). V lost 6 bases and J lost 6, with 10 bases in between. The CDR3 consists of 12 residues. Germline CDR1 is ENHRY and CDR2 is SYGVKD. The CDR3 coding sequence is TGTGCCATCAGCAGACAGGACGATACGCAGTATTTT. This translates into CAISRQDDTQYF.

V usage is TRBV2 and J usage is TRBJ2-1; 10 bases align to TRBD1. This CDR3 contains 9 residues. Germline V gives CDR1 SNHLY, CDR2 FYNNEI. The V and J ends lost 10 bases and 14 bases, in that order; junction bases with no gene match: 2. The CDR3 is CATGTGEFF. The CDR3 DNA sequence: TGTGCCACTGGGACAGGGGAGTTCTTC. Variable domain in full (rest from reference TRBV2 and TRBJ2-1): EPEVTQTPSHQVTQMGQEVILRCVPISNHLYFYWYRQILGQKVEFLVSFYNNEISEKSEIFDDQFSVERPDGSNFTLKIRSTKLEDSAMYFCATGTGEFFGPGTRLTVL.

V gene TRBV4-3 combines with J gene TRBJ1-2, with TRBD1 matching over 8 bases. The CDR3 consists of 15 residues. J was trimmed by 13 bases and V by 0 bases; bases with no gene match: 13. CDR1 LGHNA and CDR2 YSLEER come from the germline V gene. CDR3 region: CASSQDIPDRAISTF. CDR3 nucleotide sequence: TGCGCCAGCAGCCAAGATATCCCGGACAGGGCTATTTCCACCTTC.

For the CDR3, the DNA is TGCAGTGCTAGAGAGCGGGAAAGGTTGTTTTTT. It specifies CSARERERLFF. The chain employs TRBV20-1 and TRBJ1-4, with unresolved D. CDR1 and CDR2 from the germline V gene are DFQATT and SNEGSKA (reference sequence). The CDR3 extends over 11 amino acids. Trimming took off 0 bases at V and 15 bases at J, with 11 bases between the two ends.